This TCR beta chain was captured in a study of blood T cells in healthy people across ages. Study-wide findings and caveats: The percentage of naive T cells correlated strongly with TCR beta diversity. There was no known CMV status for donors, so expanded clonotype changes were possibly confounded. Higher diversity and more naive CD4+ cells were features of long-lived donors, compared to aged donors.

There are 16 residues in the CDR3. The trim removed 4 bases at V and 5 bases at J, leaving 9 bases unmatched. Germline CDR1 and CDR2: SGHTA and FQGTGA. Together with a sample-barcoded 5' primer, a J-beta primer mix was included in a second PCR lasting roughly 6 to 12 cycles. Tagging of each cDNA molecule was performed by a template-switch adaptor with 12 random nucleotides. MiXCR, applied by TCRdb to the 5' RACE reads, yields one record per CDR3 protein. The table records approximately 1.5 million distinct CDR3 sequences, about 35% of them present only once. This clonotype has a count of ten or more. Its antigen is not identified.

Sample: blood. The rearrangement links TRBV7-3 to TRBJ2-3, with 10 bases fitting TRBD2. This TCR was recovered from a woman aged 30 to 39 in good health. CDR3 residues: CASSSPLAGVGDTQYF. CDR3 DNA: TGTGCCAGCAGCTCCCCGCTAGCGGGAGTCGGAGATACGCAGTATTTT.